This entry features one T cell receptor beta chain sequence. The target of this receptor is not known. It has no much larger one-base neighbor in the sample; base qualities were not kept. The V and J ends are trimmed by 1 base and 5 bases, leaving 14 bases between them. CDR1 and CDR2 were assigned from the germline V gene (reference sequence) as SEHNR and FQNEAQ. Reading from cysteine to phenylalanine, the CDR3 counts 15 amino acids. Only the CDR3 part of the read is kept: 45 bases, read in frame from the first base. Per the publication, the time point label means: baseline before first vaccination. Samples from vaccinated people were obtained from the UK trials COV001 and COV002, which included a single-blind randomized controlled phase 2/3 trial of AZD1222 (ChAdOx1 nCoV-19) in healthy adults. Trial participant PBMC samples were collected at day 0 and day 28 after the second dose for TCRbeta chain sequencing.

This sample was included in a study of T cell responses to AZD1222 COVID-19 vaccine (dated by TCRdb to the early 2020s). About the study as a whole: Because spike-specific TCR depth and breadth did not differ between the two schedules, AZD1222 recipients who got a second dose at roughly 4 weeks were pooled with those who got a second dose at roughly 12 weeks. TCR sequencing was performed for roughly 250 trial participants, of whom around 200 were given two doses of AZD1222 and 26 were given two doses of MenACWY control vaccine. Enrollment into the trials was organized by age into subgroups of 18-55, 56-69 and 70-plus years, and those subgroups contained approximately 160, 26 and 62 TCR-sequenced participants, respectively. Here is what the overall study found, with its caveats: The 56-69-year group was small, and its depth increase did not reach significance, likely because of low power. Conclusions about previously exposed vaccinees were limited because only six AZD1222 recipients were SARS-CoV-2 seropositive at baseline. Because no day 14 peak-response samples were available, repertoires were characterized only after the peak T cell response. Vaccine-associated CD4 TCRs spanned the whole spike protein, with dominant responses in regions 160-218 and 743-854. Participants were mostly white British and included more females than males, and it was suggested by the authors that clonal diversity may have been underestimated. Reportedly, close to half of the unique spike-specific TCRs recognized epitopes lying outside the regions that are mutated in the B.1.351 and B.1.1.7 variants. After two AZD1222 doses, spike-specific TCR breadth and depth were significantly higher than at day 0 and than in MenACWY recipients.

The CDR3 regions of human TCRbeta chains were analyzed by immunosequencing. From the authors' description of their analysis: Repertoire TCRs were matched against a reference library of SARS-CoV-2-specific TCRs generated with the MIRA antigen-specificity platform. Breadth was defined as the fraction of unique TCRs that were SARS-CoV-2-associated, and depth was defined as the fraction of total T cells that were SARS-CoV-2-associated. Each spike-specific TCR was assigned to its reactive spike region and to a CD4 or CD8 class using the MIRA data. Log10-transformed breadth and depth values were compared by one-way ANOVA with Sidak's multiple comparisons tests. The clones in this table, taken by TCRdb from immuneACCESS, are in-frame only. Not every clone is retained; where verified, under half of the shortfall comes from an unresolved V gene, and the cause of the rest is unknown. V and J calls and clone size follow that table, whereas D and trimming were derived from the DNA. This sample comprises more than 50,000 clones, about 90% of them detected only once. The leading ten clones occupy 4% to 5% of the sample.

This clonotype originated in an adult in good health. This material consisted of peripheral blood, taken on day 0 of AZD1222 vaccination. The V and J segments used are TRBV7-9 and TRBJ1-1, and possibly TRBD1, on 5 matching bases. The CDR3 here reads CASSLGDPRGTEAFF. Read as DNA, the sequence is TGTGCCAGCAGCTTAGGGGACCCCCGTGGGACTGAAGCTTTCTTT.